The T cell receptor (beta chain) described here comes from a study of CD8 T cells in Susac syndrome. CDR1 is SEHNR and CDR2 is FQNEAQ in the germline V gene (reference sequence). Trimming left V 5 bases short and J 2 bases short, with 12 bases between. The CDR3 has 15 amino acids. With random hexamers, reverse transcription was performed on roughly 0.5 to 1 ug of RNA. TCR beta CDR3 was amplified by immunoSEQ multiplex PCR. This amplification extended across 54 Vbeta and 13 Jbeta segments. TCRdb passed the immunoSEQ multiplex PCR reads through MiXCR, listing each CDR3 protein once. The sample records about 290,000 distinct CDR3 sequences, about 88% being singletons. TEMRA cells were enriched by FACS, while CD8+ and CD4+ T cells were obtained through a negative isolation that was performed magnetically.

The chain has TRBV7-9 and TRBJ1-4; weak D call: TRBD1 (5 bases). This clonotype was sampled from a human donor with multiple sclerosis. The sample taken for sequencing was CD8+ T cells from PBMCs. The DNA of the CDR3 is TGTGCCAGCAGCCCCCCCGGGGCGACTAATGAAAAACTGTTTTTT. Amino acids: CASSPPGATNEKLFF.